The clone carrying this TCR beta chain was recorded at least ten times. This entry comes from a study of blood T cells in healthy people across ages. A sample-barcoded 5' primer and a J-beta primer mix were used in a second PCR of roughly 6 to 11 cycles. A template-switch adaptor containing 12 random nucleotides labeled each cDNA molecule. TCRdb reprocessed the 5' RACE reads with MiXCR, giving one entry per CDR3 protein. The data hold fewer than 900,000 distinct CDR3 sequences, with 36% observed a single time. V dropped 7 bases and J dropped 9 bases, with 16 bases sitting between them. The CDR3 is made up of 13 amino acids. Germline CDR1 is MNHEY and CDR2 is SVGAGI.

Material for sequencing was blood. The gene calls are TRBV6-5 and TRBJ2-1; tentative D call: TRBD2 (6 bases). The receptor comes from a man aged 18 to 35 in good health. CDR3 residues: CASTKGRGSEQFF. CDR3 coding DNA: TGTGCCAGCACCAAAGGACGGGGGAGTGAGCAGTTCTTC.